This TCR beta chain was retrieved from a study of T-cell memory formation after mild COVID-19. Study-level results: Second-wave clones reaching peak frequency on day 37 lacked confirmed SARS-CoV-2 specificity. Pre-infection memory harbored some responding clones, suggesting cross-reactive memory joined.

In regard to this clonotype: Its target is unknown.

With 1 base clipped from V and 0 bases from J, the junction kept 4 bases outside the gene matches. The length of the CDR3 is 17 residues. Germline V gene sequence: CDR1 MGHRA, CDR2 YSYEKL. TCRdb reprocessed the 5' RACE reads via MiXCR and lists one record per CDR3 protein. This table has a few hundred thousand distinct CDR3 sequences, 20% to 25% appearing once. This rearrangement joins TRBV4-1 to TRBJ1-4; 8 nucleotides line up with TRBD1. The specimen was PBMCs or a T cell subset sorted from them (not recorded which). This sequence was found in a man aged 18 to 30 who had mild COVID-19 (a few samples of this study predate the infection). Cell type and time point are not known. DNA for the CDR3: TGCGCCAGCAGCCAAGTCCCAGGGGGCCCAACTAATGAAAAACTGTTTTTT. Amino acids: CASSQVPGGPTNEKLFF.